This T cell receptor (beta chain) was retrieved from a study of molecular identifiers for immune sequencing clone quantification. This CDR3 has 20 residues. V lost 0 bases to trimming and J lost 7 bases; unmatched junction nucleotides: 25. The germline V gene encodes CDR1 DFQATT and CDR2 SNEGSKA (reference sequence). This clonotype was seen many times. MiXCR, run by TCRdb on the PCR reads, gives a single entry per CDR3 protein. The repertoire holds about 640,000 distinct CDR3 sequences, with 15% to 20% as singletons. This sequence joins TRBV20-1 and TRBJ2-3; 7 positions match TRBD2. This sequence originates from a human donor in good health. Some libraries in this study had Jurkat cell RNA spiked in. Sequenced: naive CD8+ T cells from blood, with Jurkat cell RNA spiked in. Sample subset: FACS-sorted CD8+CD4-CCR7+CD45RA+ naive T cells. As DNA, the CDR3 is TGCAGTGCTAGAGATCACCAGGAGATACTAGCGAACGCCGAGGTGTATACGCAGTATTTT. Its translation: CSARDHQEILANAEVYTQYF.